What follows are 28 T cell receptor beta chains derived from one specimen sequenced in a study of neurological immune-mediated disorders. TCRdb redid the calling of the 5' RACE reads with MiXCR, one entry per CDR3 protein. This sample has 65,000 to 90,000 distinct CDR3 sequences, with approximately 3.3% found just once. The sample taken for sequencing was PBMCs. The receptor set was obtained from a woman between 45 and 60 years old with multiple sclerosis.

This clonotype was picked up many times. The chain employs TRBV20-1 and TRBJ2-7, with 14 bases fitting TRBD2. The V segment lost 3 bases and the J segment 6 bases; nucleotides outside the gene matches: 4. Germline assignment: CDR1 DFQATT and CDR2 SNEGSKA (reference sequence). CDR3 length equals 14 residues. The CDR3 is CSARGLAGEGEQYF. The CDR3 nucleotides read TGCAGTGCTAGGGGACTAGCGGGAGAGGGCGAGCAGTACTTC.

The chain combines TRBV9 with TRBJ2-7; D may be TRBD1 or TRBD2 (5 bases each). Germline CDR1 reads SGDLS; CDR2 reads YYNGEE. The CDR3 spans 16 residues. V lost 2 bases to trimming and J lost 2 bases, with 17 bases between them. DNA for the CDR3: TGTGCCAGCAGCGTCTCAAAGGACGGGGACGCCTACGAGCAGTACTTC. It encodes CASSVSKDGDAYEQYF.

This clonotype came up once. The chain employs TRBV12-3 or TRBV12-4 and TRBJ2-1, with 9 bases aligning to TRBD2. V shed 3 bases, J shed 6 bases, and the junction held 6 bases outside the gene matches. The CDR3 runs to 15 residues. CDR3 nucleotides: TGTGCCAGCAGTTTTAGGCCTAGCGGGGTCAATGAGCAGTTCTTC. Translation gives CASSFRPSGVNEQFF.

In this sample, this clonotype turned up many times. The chain employs TRBV27 and TRBJ2-1; 10 bases fit TRBD2. Germline V CDR1 and CDR2: MNHEY, SMNVEV (reference sequence). The CDR3 is 14 amino acids. The V and J ends lost 6 bases and 1 base, in that order; junction bases with no gene match: 0. CDR3 sequence reads: CASRTSGSYNEQFF. In DNA form, the CDR3 reads TGTGCCAGCAGGACTAGCGGGTCCTACAATGAGCAGTTCTTC.

This clonotype was detected ten times or more. This chain connects TRBV7-2 to TRBJ2-3; D is uncertain. The CDR3 covers 15 residues. Germline CDR1 SGHTA, CDR2 FQGNSA. Trimming removed 5 bases at V and 4 bases at J, with 16 bases between. The CDR3 region is CASSAAPIASDTQYF. CDR3 bases: TGTGCCAGCAGCGCAGCACCGATCGCGTCAGATACGCAGTATTTT.

This clonotype was found many times. The chain uses TRBV5-1 and TRBJ2-1; the D gene is possibly TRBD1 (6 bases). The germline gives CDR1 SGHRS, CDR2 YFSETQ. The CDR3 sequence is 17 residues long. Trimming stripped 4 bases from V and 7 bases from J, with 24 bases between. The CDR3 DNA reads TGCGCCAGCAGCCTACCGACTCTACAGGGCAGATTGAATGAGCAGTTCTTC. Protein product: CASSLPTLQGRLNEQFF.

This clonotype was counted ten times or more. The chain carries TRBV7-6 and TRBJ2-6; D gene ambiguous. The ends were cut back, 5 bases at V and 0 bases at J, with 8 bases in the middle. The length of the CDR3 is 15 residues. CDR1 is SGHVS, CDR2 FNYEAQ, per germline. CDR3 sequence (DNA): TGTGCCAGCAGCCCAATTTACTCTGGGGCCAACGTCCTGACTTTC. It is translated as CASSPIYSGANVLTF.

This clonotype was seen many times. The rearrangement links TRBV4-3 to TRBJ1-2, with D uncertain. Germline assignment: CDR1 LGHNA and CDR2 YSLEER. This CDR3 is built from 15 residues. V shed 1 base and J shed 4 bases, with 13 bases lying between them. CDR3 nucleotide sequence: TGCGCCAGCAGCCAAGCGGCCAGCCCCTCCTATGGCTACACCTTC. Translated, it gives CASSQAASPSYGYTF.

At least ten counts were recorded for this clonotype. This chain joins TRBV29-1 and TRBJ1-4; unclear D gene. There are 11 residues in the CDR3. V dropped 6 bases and J dropped 4 bases, with 6 bases sitting between them. Germline CDR1 is SQVTM and CDR2 is ANQGSEA. The CDR3 DNA follows: TGCAGCGTCCGCTATAATGAAAAACTGTTTTTT. This encodes CSVRYNEKLFF.

There are a few counts of this clonotype. A much larger clone lies one base from this, so it may be a read error. V and J are TRBV20-1 and TRBJ2-7, with 8 bases lining up with TRBD1. Per the germline V gene, CDR1 is DFQATT and CDR2 is SNEGSKA (reference sequence). This CDR3 comprises 12 residues. Trimming cost V 7 bases and J 2 bases; bases outside gene matches: 4. CDR3 region: CSDSGGPYEQYF. In nucleotides, the CDR3 is TGCAGTGATTCAGGGGGCCCCTACGAGCAGTACTTC.

This clonotype was observed at least ten times. This rearrangement joins TRBV5-1 to TRBJ2-1, with a weak D call TRBD1 (5 bases). Looked up from germline, CDR1 is SGHRS and CDR2 is YFSETQ. V gave up 5 bases and J gave up 0 bases, with 9 bases separating them. The CDR3 is 14 amino acids. The chain's CDR3 is CASRDTSSYNEQFF. In nucleotides, the CDR3 is TGCGCCAGCAGGGACACGAGCTCCTACAATGAGCAGTTCTTC.

This clonotype was detected many times. V gene TRBV7-9 combines with J gene TRBJ2-7; D may correspond to TRBD1 or TRBD2 (5 bases each). CDR1 is SEHNR, CDR2 FQNEAQ, per germline (reference sequence). The CDR3 extends over 13 amino acids. V was shortened by 5 bases and J by 1 base, with 9 bases between the two germline ends. In nucleotides, the CDR3 is TGTGCCAGCAGCCCTGGGACGTCCTACGAGCAGTACTTC. Translated: CASSPGTSYEQYF.

This clonotype was observed many times. The chain has TRBV5-1 and TRBJ2-7, with D possibly being TRBD1 (7 bases). Trimming took off 0 bases at V and 0 bases at J, with 13 bases between the two ends. Germline assignment: CDR1 SGHRS and CDR2 YFSETQ. CDR3 length: 16 residues. CDR3 protein: CASSLEGAGGSYEQYF. The CDR3 DNA reads TGCGCCAGCAGCTTGGAGGGGGCCGGGGGCTCCTACGAGCAGTACTTC.

The chain employs TRBV19 and TRBJ2-2; D might be TRBD1 or TRBD2, each matching 5 bases. In germline, CDR1 is LNHDA, CDR2 SQIVND (reference sequence). The CDR3 has 17 amino acids. Trimming stripped 9 bases from V and 2 bases from J, with 22 bases between. The CDR3 coding sequence is TGTGCCAGCATCCGGGACCCCGGCCCGATAAACACCGGGGAGCTGTTTTTT. Residues: CASIRDPGPINTGELFF.

The V call is TRBV25-1, the J call TRBJ1-6; D call uncertain. V lost 3 bases, J lost 13 bases, and 16 bases lay in between. The CDR3 has 14 amino acids. Germline loops: CDR1 MGHDK, CDR2 SYGVNS. The CDR3: CASSDLSSPLPLHF. In DNA, the CDR3 is TGTGCCAGCAGTGACCTCTCATCCCCTCTCCCCCTCCACTTT.

At least ten counts were recorded for this clonotype. The chain uses TRBV20-1 and TRBJ2-3, with 13 positions matching TRBD2. The J segment lost 1 base and the V segment lost 5 bases, leaving 9 bases of the junction unmatched. CDR3 size: 17 residues. Germline CDR1 reads DFQATT; CDR2 reads SNEGSKA (reference sequence). The CDR3: CSAGRTSGSSGTDTQYF. The CDR3 nucleotides are TGCAGTGCTGGCCGGACTAGCGGGAGCTCGGGCACAGATACGCAGTATTTT.

The sample holds many counts of this clonotype. The V call is TRBV12-3 or TRBV12-4, the J call TRBJ1-6; D unclear. V was shortened by 3 bases and J by 4 bases, with 7 bases between the two germline ends. The CDR3 extends over 14 amino acids. CDR3 in DNA: TGTGCCAGCAGTTTGGTAGAGTATAATTCACCCCTCCACTTT. Its protein product is CASSLVEYNSPLHF.

This clonotype was seen many times. This chain uses TRBV20-1 with TRBJ1-5, with D perhaps TRBD1 (6 bases). CDR1 and CDR2 (germline): DFQATT, SNEGSKA (reference sequence). This CDR3 region has 14 residues. The ends were cut back, 0 bases at V and 2 bases at J, with 8 bases in the middle. The CDR3 here is CSARDGGGNQPQHF. The CDR3, as DNA: TGCAGTGCTAGAGATGGGGGCGGCAATCAGCCCCAGCATTTT.

This clonotype was seen ten or more times. The rearrangement joins TRBV28 to TRBJ1-4; D remains unclear. This CDR3 region has 15 residues. The ends were cut back, 7 bases at V and 3 bases at J, with 15 bases in the middle. Germline V lookup: CDR1 MDHEN, CDR2 SYDVKM. CDR3 in DNA: TGTGCCAGCATGACGGGGAGAAAGGCTAATGAAAAACTGTTTTTT. Protein product: CASMTGRKANEKLFF.

At least ten counts were recorded for this clonotype. This chain links TRBV5-1 with TRBJ1-1, with 7 bases that match TRBD1. Germline V gene sequence: CDR1 SGHRS, CDR2 YFSETQ. V shed 4 bases, J shed 3 bases, and the junction held 9 bases outside the gene matches. The CDR3 has 15 residues. CDR3 DNA sequence: TGCGCCAGCAGCGCACAGACAGGGAGGGACACTGAAGCTTTCTTT. Translating it yields CASSAQTGRDTEAFF.

This clonotype was seen ten or more times. The chain recombines TRBV6-6 with TRBJ2-1; D possibly corresponds to TRBD1 (5 bases). The length of the CDR3 is 11 residues. Germline loops: CDR1 MNHNY, CDR2 SVGAGI (reference sequence). Trimming removed 7 bases at V and 4 bases at J, with 5 bases between. CDR3 residues: CASKGYNEQFF. CDR3 bases: TGTGCCAGCAAGGGGTACAATGAGCAGTTCTTC.

At least ten counts were recorded for this clonotype. V gene TRBV20-1 combines with J gene TRBJ1-5; no clear D gene. The V and J ends lost 0 bases and 0 bases respectively, with 12 bases between them. The germline V gene encodes CDR1 DFQATT and CDR2 SNEGSKA (reference sequence). The CDR3 has 16 amino acids. CDR3: CSARDPTDGSNQPQHF. CDR3 in DNA: TGCAGTGCTAGAGACCCCACGGACGGTAGCAATCAGCCCCAGCATTTT.

The V call is TRBV20-1, the J call TRBJ1-4, with 8 bases that match TRBD1. V lost 3 bases to trimming and J lost 12 bases; unmatched junction nucleotides: 12. The germline gives CDR1 DFQATT, CDR2 SNEGSKA (reference sequence). The length of the CDR3 is 14 residues. DNA of the CDR3: TGCAGTGCTAGGACAGGGGAGAGGGTGCGGGAACTGTTTTTT. This gives the protein CSARTGERVRELFF.

This clonotype has a count of ten or more. The rearrangement joins TRBV20-1 to TRBJ2-1; the match to TRBD2 covers 11 bases. The CDR3 runs to 15 residues. Germline CDR1 DFQATT, CDR2 SNEGSKA (reference sequence). V was clipped by 1 base and J by 3 bases; unmatched bases: 2. The CDR3 DNA reads as TGCAGTGCTAGAGCTAGCGGGAGGATCTACAATGAGCAGTTCTTC. It specifies CSARASGRIYNEQFF.

This clonotype came up many times. The rearrangement uses TRBV4-3 and TRBJ2-3; 8 bases map to TRBD2. This CDR3 is built from 17 residues. CDR1 is LGHNA and CDR2 is YSLEER in the germline V gene. The V and J ends lost 0 bases and 2 bases, in that order; junction bases with no gene match: 7. DNA of the CDR3: TGCGCCAGCAGCCAAGATTGGCGAGCGGGGGCCACAGATACGCAGTATTTT. This sequence encodes CASSQDWRAGATDTQYF.

This clonotype was detected many times. The chain joins TRBV20-1 to TRBJ2-3, with 16 bases aligning to TRBD2. V lost 6 bases to trimming and J lost 0 bases; unmatched junction nucleotides: 9. The CDR3 length is 18 residues. The V gene's germline CDR1 is DFQATT and CDR2 SNEGSKA (reference sequence). CDR3 sequence (DNA): TGCAGTGCCCGAAGGGGACTAGCGGGGGGGCTTAGCACAGATACGCAGTATTTT. Residues: CSARRGLAGGLSTDTQYF.

At least ten counts were recorded for this clonotype. This rearrangement joins TRBV12-3 or TRBV12-4 to TRBJ1-2; no definite D call. The CDR3 consists of 14 residues. Trimming took 5 bases from V and 6 from J, leaving 16 bases between them. The CDR3: CASSLSRESDGYTF. CDR3 DNA: TGTGCCAGCAGTCTGTCACGGGAATCTGATGGCTACACCTTC.

As for this clonotype: One end of the junction fails to match germline, which may point to a read error. The V call is TRBV5-1, the J call TRBJ2-3; TRBD2 agrees at 10 bases. CDR1 is SGHRS and CDR2 is YFSETQ in the germline V gene. This CDR3 contains 16 residues. Here the CDR3 reads CASSPTSGASTDKQYF. For the CDR3, the DNA is TGCGCCAGCAGTCCAACTAGCGGGGCTAGCACAGATAAGCAGTATTTT. Combining the CDR3 with reference TRBV5-1 and TRBJ2-3 gives the whole variable domain KAGVTQTPRYLIKTRGQQVTLSCSPISGHRSVSWYQQTPGQGLQFLFEYFSETQRNKGNFPGRFSGRQFSNSRSEMNVSTLELGDSALYLCASSPTSGASTDKQYFGPGTRLTVL.